The present entry profiles one TCR beta chain with its context. What it binds is not known. Regions amplified from RNA transcripts were the TCR beta CDR3 regions. The HTBI set primed first-round TCR CDR3 RT-PCR. TCRdb passed the multiplex PCR reads through MiXCR, listing each CDR3 protein once. The sample yields about 300,000 distinct CDR3 sequences, roughly an eighth seen once. The sample is drawn from a study of T cells in Graves' hyperthyroidism and ophthalmopathy. Study-wide findings and caveats: In the blood, most expanded thyroid clonotypes above 0.001 appeared as well.

The study left out patients who had uncontrolled infection, other autoimmune disease, pregnancy or lactation. The PBMCs were sourced from fresh peripheral blood (10 ml). This CDR3 contains 14 residues. Germline CDR1 reads SNHLY; CDR2 reads FYNNEI. V lost 0 bases, J lost 5 bases, and 9 bases lay in between. This TCR came from a woman aged 40 to 55 with Graves' hyperthyroidism. J is TRBJ2-3 and V is TRBV2; D possibly matches TRBD1 or TRBD2 (5 bases each). The sample consisted of blood. The CDR3 region is CASSEALRGDTQYF. The CDR3 coding sequence is TGTGCCAGCAGTGAAGCGCTGAGGGGAGATACGCAGTATTTT.